This T cell receptor beta chain was sequenced in a study of T cell repertoires in cytomegalovirus infection. Study-level information: Alongside well-studied HLA-B-restricted CMV epitopes, recently identified HLA-C-restricted CMV epitopes were also used. The public TCR beta signatures pointed to both CMV infection and matching HLA type. Study-level points and caveats: In two of eight donors, the top clonotype was HLA-C-restricted CMV-specific. Cumulative public TCR beta family frequency identified CMV carriers with the relevant HLA.

One entry per CDR3 protein, called by TCRdb with MiXCR from the reads. In the table there are about 350,000 distinct CDR3 sequences, about 34% of which are singletons. Looked up from germline, CDR1 is MRHNA and CDR2 is SNTAGT. Trimming removed 2 bases from V and 2 bases from J, with 7 bases in between. The CDR3 contains 14 residues. Of note for this clonotype: What it recognizes is unknown.

V usage is TRBV6-4 and J usage is TRBJ1-5, with TRBD1 as a possible D gene (5 bases). The material sequenced was cultured PBMCs, taken from culture after CMV antigen stimulation. The sequence came from a human donor in good health (CMV status not recorded). Some clones in this sample may be carry-over from other donors' samples. CDR3 nucleotides: TGTGCCAGCAGTGACAGGGGAGGCAATCAGCCCCAGCATTTT. Residues: CASSDRGGNQPQHF.